This TCR beta chain derives from a study of blood T cells in healthy people across ages. Germline V gene sequence: CDR1 MNHEY, CDR2 SVGEGT. V gave up 8 bases and J gave up 1 base; unmatched junction bases: 12. The CDR3 loop spans 16 amino acids. As to this clonotype: Its antigen is as yet unknown.

Sample-barcoded 5' priming and a J-beta primer mix drove a second PCR of roughly 7 to 11 cycles. Every cDNA molecule bore a tag from a template-switch adaptor containing 12 random nucleotides. MiXCR, run by TCRdb on the 5' RACE reads, gives a single entry per CDR3 protein. The sample lists about 730,000 distinct CDR3 sequences, around 40% occurring once. Peripheral blood was drawn, around 9.3 milliliters per donor. General observations from the study: Any conclusive comparison of naive versus antigen-experienced cells was prevented by using unsorted PBMCs. The recorded TCR beta diversity per million T cells decreased in a roughly linear manner with age.

Specimen: blood. The sequence derives from an older woman in good health. This chain connects TRBV6-2 or TRBV6-3 to TRBJ1-1, with TRBD1 matching 8 bases. CDR3 coding DNA: TGTGCCAGCCTCCGGGGACAGGCTAACAGGAACACTGAAGCTTTCTTT. This sequence encodes CASLRGQANRNTEAFF.